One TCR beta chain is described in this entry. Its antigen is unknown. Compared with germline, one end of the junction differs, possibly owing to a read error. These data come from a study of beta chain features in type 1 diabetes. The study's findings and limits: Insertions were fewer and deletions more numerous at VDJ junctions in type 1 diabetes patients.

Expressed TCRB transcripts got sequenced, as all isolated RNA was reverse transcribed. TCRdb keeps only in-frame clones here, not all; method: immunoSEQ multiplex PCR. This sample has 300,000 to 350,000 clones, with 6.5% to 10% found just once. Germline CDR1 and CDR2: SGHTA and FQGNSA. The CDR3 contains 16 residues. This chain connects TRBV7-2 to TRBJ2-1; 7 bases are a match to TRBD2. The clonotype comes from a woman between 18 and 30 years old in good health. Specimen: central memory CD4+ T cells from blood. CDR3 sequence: CASNLMGRGGDNEQFF. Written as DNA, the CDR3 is TGTGCCAGCAACTTAATGGGGAGGGGAGGGGACAATGAGCAGTTCTTC.